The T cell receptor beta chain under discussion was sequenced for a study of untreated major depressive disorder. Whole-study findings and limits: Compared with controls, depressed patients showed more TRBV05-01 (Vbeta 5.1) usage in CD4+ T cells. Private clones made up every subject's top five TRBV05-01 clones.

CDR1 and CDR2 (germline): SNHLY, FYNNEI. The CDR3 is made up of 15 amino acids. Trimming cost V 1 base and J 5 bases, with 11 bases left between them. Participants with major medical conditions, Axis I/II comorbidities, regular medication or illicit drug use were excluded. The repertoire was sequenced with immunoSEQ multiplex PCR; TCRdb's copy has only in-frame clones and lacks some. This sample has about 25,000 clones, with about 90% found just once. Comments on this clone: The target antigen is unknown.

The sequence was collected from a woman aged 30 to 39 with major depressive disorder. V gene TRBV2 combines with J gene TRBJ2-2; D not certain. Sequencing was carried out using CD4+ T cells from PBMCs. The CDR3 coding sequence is TGTGCCAGCAGTGAAGTTGGCGCCGAGACCGGGGAGCTGTTTTTT. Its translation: CASSEVGAETGELFF.